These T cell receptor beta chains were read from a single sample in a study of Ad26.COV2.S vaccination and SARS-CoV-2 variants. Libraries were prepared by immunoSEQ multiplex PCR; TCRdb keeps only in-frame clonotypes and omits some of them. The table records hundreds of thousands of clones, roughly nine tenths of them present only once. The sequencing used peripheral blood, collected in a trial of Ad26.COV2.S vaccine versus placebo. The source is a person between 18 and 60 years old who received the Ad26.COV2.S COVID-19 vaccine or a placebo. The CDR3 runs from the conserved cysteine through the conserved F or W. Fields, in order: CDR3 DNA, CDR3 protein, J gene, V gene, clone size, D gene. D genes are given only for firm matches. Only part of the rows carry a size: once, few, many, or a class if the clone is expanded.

TGCGCCAGCAGCTTCAGGCAGGGAGCCGAAAGCTCCTACGAGCAGTACTTC | CASSFRQGAESSYEQYF | TRBJ2-7 | TRBV5-1 | - | -
TGTGCCAGCAGTCTTCAAAACACAGGGAAGGGGGAGTTCTTC | CASSLQNTGKGEFF | TRBJ2-1 | TRBV27 | - | -
TGTGCCAGCAGCCCCGGACACCCGGAGGAGGGCTATGGCTACACCTTC | CASSPGHPEEGYGYTF | TRBJ1-2 | TRBV5-4 | - | -
TGTGCCAGCAGTCGCCTGACAGGGGGTTGGGAGACCCAGTACTTC | CASSRLTGGWETQYF | TRBJ2-5 | TRBV7-2 | - | TRBD1
TGTGCCAGCAGCTTAGGACTAGCGGGGGCCCCGTTCTTC | CASSLGLAGAPFF | TRBJ2-1 | TRBV14 | - | TRBD2
TGTGCCAGCAGTTTAGTAGAGACCCAGTACTTC | CASSLVETQYF | TRBJ2-5 | TRBV12-3/TRBV12-4 | - | -
TGTGCCAGCAGCCCCCTCTGGGGTGAGCAGTTCTTC | CASSPLWGEQFF | TRBJ2-1 | TRBV3-1/TRBV3-2 | - | -
TGTGCCAGCAGCCCAACAGGGGGCTCGACAGATACGCAGTATTTT | CASSPTGGSTDTQYF | TRBJ2-3 | TRBV5-6 | - | TRBD1
TGTGCCAGCAGTTACTTTGGGGAAACCAATGAGCAGTTCTTC | CASSYFGETNEQFF | TRBJ2-1 | TRBV6-5 | - | -
TGTGCCAGCACCTTGGACAGGATCACCGGGGAGCTGTTTTTT | CASTLDRITGELFF | TRBJ2-2 | TRBV5-5 | - | TRBD1
TGTGCCAGCAGCCCGGGCGTGGCGACAGATACGCAGTATTTT | CASSPGVATDTQYF | TRBJ2-3 | TRBV9 | once | -
TGTGCCAGCAGCCAAGAGTCGTATCTCACAGATACGCAGTATTTT | CASSQESYLTDTQYF | TRBJ2-3 | TRBV3-1/TRBV3-2 | once | -
TGCGCCAGCAATCCCACAGGGGCCGGTGGCTACACCTTC | CASNPTGAGGYTF | TRBJ1-2 | TRBV5-1 | - | TRBD1
TGTGCCAGCAGCTACCTGACAGGGGGAAACACTGAAGCTTTCTTT | CASSYLTGGNTEAFF | TRBJ1-1 | TRBV7-2 | - | TRBD1
TGCGCCAGCAGCCTCCGGACTAGCGGGGGGGAGCAGTACTTC | CASSLRTSGGEQYF | TRBJ2-7 | TRBV5-1 | - | TRBD2
TGTGCCAGCAGCTTAACGTATAGAATCACACGTACCTACGAGCAGTACTTC | CASSLTYRITRTYEQYF | TRBJ2-7 | TRBV11-2 | - | -
TGTGCCAGCAGGGCAGGGTGGGACACTGAAGCTTTCTTT | CASRAGWDTEAFF | TRBJ1-1 | TRBV3-1/TRBV3-2 | once | -
TGTGCCATCAGTGAGCCCAGCGGGAGCTGGAATGAGCAGTTCTTC | CAISEPSGSWNEQFF | TRBJ2-1 | TRBV10-3 | - | TRBD2
TGTGCCAGCAGTAATGGAGCACCGCCCCAGCATTTT | CASSNGAPPQHF | TRBJ1-5 | TRBV27 | few | -
TGTGCCAGCAGCTTAATCCCCGGAACAGGCGCTGCTTTCAATTCACCCCTCCACTTT | CASSLIPGTGAAFNSPLHF | TRBJ1-6 | TRBV7-2 | few | -
TGTGCCAGCAGCCTCGAAGATGGTTATCAGCCCCAGCATTTT | CASSLEDGYQPQHF | TRBJ1-5 | TRBV9 | few | -
TGCAGCATTTACAGGGGAGCTTCTGAAGCTTTCTTT | CSIYRGASEAFF | TRBJ1-1 | TRBV29-1 | - | TRBD1